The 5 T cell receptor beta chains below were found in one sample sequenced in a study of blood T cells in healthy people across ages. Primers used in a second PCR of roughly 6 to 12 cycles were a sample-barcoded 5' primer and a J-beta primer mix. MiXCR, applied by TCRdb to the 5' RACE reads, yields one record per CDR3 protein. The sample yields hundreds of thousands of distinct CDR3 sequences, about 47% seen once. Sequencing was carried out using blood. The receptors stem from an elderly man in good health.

CDR3 DNA sequence: TGCAGCGGCCGCAGTGGGGTCTATGGCTACACCTTC. It is translated as CSGRSGVYGYTF. J is TRBJ1-2 and V is TRBV29-1; no firm D call. The CDR3 is 12 residues long. Germline CDR1 SQVTM, CDR2 ANQGSEA. V dropped 7 bases and J dropped 4 bases, with 13 bases sitting between them.

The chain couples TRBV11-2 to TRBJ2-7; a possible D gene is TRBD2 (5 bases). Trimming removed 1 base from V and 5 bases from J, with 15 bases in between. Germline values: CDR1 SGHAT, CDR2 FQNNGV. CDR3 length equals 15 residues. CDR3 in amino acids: CASSLVPGVGHEQYF. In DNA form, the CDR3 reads TGTGCCAGCAGCTTAGTCCCCGGGGTCGGGCACGAGCAGTACTTC.

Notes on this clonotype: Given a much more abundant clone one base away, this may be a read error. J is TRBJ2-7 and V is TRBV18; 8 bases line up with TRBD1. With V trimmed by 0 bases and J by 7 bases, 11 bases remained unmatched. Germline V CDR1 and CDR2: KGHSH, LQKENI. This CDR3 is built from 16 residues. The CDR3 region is CASSPPDRVAYNEQYF. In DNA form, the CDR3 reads TGTGCCAGCTCACCACCGGACAGGGTAGCCTACAATGAGCAGTACTTC. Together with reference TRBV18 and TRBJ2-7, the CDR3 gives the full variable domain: NAGVMQNPRHLVRRRGQEARLRCSPMKGHSHVYWYRQLPEEGLKFMVYLQKENIIDESGMPKERFSAEFPKEGPSILRIQQVVRGDSAAYFCASSPPDRVAYNEQYFGPGTRLTVT.

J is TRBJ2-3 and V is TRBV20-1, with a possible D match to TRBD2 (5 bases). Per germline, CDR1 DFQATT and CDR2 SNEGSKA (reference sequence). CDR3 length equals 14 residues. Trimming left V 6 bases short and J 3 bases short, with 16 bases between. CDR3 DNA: TGCAGTGCAACGGACTCCTCCGGGACAGATACGCAGTATTTT. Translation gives CSATDSSGTDTQYF.

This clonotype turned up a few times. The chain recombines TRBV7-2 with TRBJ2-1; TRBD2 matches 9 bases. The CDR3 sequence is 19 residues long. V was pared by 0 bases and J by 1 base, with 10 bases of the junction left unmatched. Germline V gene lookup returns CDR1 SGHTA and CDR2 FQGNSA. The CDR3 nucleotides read TGTGCCAGCAGCTTAGCGCGCGATAGCGGGAGTGTGTCCTACAATGAGCAGTTCTTC. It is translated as CASSLARDSGSVSYNEQFF.